The 4 T cell receptor beta chains given below trace back to one sample, sequenced in a study of neurological immune-mediated disorders. TCRdb re-derived calls from the 5' RACE reads in MiXCR, one entry per CDR3 protein. Among over 50,000 distinct CDR3 sequences listed, roughly 5% were seen once. Sequencing input: PBMCs. Receptors originate from a human donor with multiple sclerosis. The donor label of this sample is uncertain.

This clonotype came up many times. The gene calls are TRBV4-1 and TRBJ2-5; 10 bases align to TRBD2. Germline CDR1 is MGHRA and CDR2 is YSYEKL. V shed 2 bases and J 7 bases; nucleotides not matched to a gene: 16. The CDR3 is 18 residues long. In DNA, the CDR3 is TGCGCCAGCAGCCAAAAACGAGGGGACCTAGCGGGGGTTGGGACCCAGTACTTC. Residues: CASSQKRGDLAGVGTQYF.

This clonotype showed up many times. This chain uses TRBV5-1 with TRBJ1-3; D remains unclear. Trimming took 0 bases from V and 1 from J, leaving 11 bases between them. This CDR3 has 16 amino acids. Germline CDR1 and CDR2: SGHRS and YFSETQ. This CDR3 reads CASSLVQAGSGNTIYF. Written as DNA, the CDR3 is TGCGCCAGCAGCTTGGTGCAGGCCGGATCTGGAAACACCATATATTTT.

This clonotype has at least ten counts. The rearrangement links TRBV12-3 or TRBV12-4 to TRBJ1-2; D not resolved. V was clipped by 3 bases and J by 4 bases, with 9 bases between them. The CDR3 is made up of 13 amino acids. The CDR3 DNA sequence: TGTGCCAGCAGTTTGGAGGGAACCTATGGCTACACCTTC. Its translation: CASSLEGTYGYTF.

This clonotype was seen at least ten times. This chain joins TRBV25-1 and TRBJ2-7; TRBD1 agrees at 8 bases. The J segment lost 5 bases and the V segment lost 4 bases, leaving 4 bases of the junction unmatched. The CDR3 is 13 amino acids. The germline V gene encodes CDR1 MGHDK and CDR2 SYGVNS. The CDR3: CASSGGGQDEQYF. The DNA for the CDR3 is TGTGCCAGCAGTGGAGGGGGACAGGACGAGCAGTACTTC.